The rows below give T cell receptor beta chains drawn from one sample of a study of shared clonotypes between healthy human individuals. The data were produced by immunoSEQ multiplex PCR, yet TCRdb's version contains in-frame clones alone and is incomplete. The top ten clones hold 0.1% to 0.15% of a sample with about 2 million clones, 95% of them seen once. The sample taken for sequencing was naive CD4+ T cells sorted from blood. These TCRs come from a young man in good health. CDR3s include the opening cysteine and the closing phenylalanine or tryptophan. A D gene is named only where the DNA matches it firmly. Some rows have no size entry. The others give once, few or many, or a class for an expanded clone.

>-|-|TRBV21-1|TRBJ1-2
TGTGCCAGCAGCAAAACGTGGAGGGTCAGGGGGCTTGGGTATGGCTACACCTTC
CASSKTWRVRGLGYGYTF
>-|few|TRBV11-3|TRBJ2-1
TGTGCCAGCAGCTTAGCCCCTAGTTACTACAATGAGCAGTTCTTC
CASSLAPSYYNEQFF
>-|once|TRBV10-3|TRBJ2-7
TGTGCCACCAGGGGTCCCTACGAGCAGTACTTC
CATRGPYEQYF
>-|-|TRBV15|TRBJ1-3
TGTGCCACCAGCAGAGGAGGTATCAACTCTGGAAACACCATATATTTT
CATSRGGINSGNTIYF
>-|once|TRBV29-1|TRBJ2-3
TGCAGCGTTCAAACCAGCGGGTTCACAGATACGCAGTATTTT
CSVQTSGFTDTQYF
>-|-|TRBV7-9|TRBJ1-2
TGTGCCAGCAGCTTAGCGGCTCTTAGGGCAGGGACAAATGGCTACACCTTC
CASSLAALRAGTNGYTF
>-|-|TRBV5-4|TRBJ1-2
TGTGCCAGCAGCTTAGACAGACTCCCGTATGGCTACACCTTC
CASSLDRLPYGYTF
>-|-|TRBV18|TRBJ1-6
TGTGCCAGCTCTGTGGACAGAGATAATTCACCCCTCCACTTT
CASSVDRDNSPLHF
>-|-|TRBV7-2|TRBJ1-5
TGTGCCAGCAGCCTTGACAATCAGCCCCAGCATTTT
CASSLDNQPQHF
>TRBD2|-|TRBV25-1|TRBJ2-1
TGTGCCAGCAGTGTTTTCTGGACTAGCGGGAGTAATGAGCAGTTCTTC
CASSVFWTSGSNEQFF
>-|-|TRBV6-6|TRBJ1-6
TGTGCCAGCAGTTTACGGGGGGCAGCCCAAAATTCACCCCTCCACTTT
CASSLRGAAQNSPLHF
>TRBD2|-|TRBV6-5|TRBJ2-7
TGTGCCAGCAGTTACAACCGACTAGCCCATACCTACGAGCAGTACTTC
CASSYNRLAHTYEQYF
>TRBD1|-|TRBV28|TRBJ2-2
TGTGCCAGCAGTTTAGCCGGGACAGGGCCAGGCGGGGAGCTGTTTTTT
CASSLAGTGPGGELFF
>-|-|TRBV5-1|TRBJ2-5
TGCGCCAGCAGTTCGGCAGGGGGAGGAGAGACCCAGTACTTC
CASSSAGGGETQYF
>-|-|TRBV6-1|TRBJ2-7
TGTGCCAGCACTCTGGAGGAAAAGCAGTACTTC
CASTLEEKQYF
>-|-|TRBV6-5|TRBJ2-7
TGTGCCAGCAGCCGCCAGCCCTACGAGCAGTACTTC
CASSRQPYEQYF